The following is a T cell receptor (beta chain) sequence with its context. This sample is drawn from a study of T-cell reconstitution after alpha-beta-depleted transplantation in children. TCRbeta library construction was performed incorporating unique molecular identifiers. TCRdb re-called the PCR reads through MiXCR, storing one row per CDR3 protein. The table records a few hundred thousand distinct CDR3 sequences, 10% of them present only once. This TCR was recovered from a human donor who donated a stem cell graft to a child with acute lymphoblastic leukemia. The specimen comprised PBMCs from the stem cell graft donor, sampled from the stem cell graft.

CDR3 nucleotide sequence: TGCAGTGCTAGCGTCCCTAGCACAGATACGCAGTATTTT. It translates to CSASVPSTDTQYF. The chain joins TRBV20-1 to TRBJ2-3; D is unclear. Germline V gene data show CDR1 as DFQATT and CDR2 as SNEGSKA (reference sequence). This CDR3 has 13 amino acids. Trimming removed 3 bases at V and 0 bases at J, with 7 bases between.